These 2 T cell receptor beta chains share one sample of origin, sequenced in a study of vaccination and CD4 T cells after COVID-19. Sequence data for DNA of cultured CD4+ T cells were generated by the Oncomine TCR Beta short-read assay. TCRdb fed the PCR reads into MiXCR, producing one record per CDR3 protein. The sample holds some 8,900 distinct CDR3 sequences, less than 70% seen once. Treatment reported: roughly 10-day PBMC culture with coronavirus spike peptide pools or control peptides (ViraFEST assay). Their antigen targets remain unknown. The sequencing input was CD4+ T cells from blood, cultured in vitro. All receptors derive from a human donor who had recovered from COVID-19.

The genes are TRBV28 and TRBJ1-5, with TRBD1 matching 7 bases. After removal of 3 bases from V and 6 bases from J, the junction contained 8 bases not matched to a gene. The CDR3 contains 15 residues. The germline CDR1 and CDR2 sequences are MDHEN and SYDVKM. CDR3 nucleotide sequence: TGTGCCAGCAGTTTCCAGACAGGGATTAGTCAGCCCCAGCATTTT. It yields the protein CASSFQTGISQPQHF.

The chain combines TRBV28 with TRBJ1-2; D remains ambiguous. V was cut by 3 bases and J by 7 bases, with 12 bases left in between. The CDR3 length is 13 residues. The germline V gene encodes CDR1 MDHEN and CDR2 SYDVKM. CDR3 sequence (DNA): TGTGCCAGCAGTTTGATGGTGGGGTCTGGCTACACCTTC. Its translation: CASSLMVGSGYTF.